These 13 T cell receptor beta chains were sequenced from one sample in a study of blood T cell repertoires in COVID-19. Generated by immunoSEQ multiplex PCR, the TCRdb table keeps only in-frame clones and is missing some. Counted here are some 300,000 clones, about 88% occurring once; the ten biggest clones make up 2%. Sequencing input: PBMCs or T cells enriched from blood (not recorded which). Source of these receptors: a woman aged 55-75 years in a cohort exposed to, infected with or recovered from COVID-19 (not recorded which).

The chain is built from TRBV7-3 and TRBJ2-1; 7 bases map to TRBD2. With 0 bases clipped from V and 8 bases from J, the junction kept 13 bases outside the gene matches. The CDR3 has 17 residues. Germline assignment: CDR1 SGHTA and CDR2 FQGTGA. DNA for the CDR3: TGTGCCAGCAGCTTAACGGGCGGGAGCCCAGCTGGGGATGAGCAGTTCTTC. It codes for CASSLTGGSPAGDEQFF. The complete variable domain, with remaining parts taken from reference TRBV7-3 and TRBJ2-1, reads GAGVSQTPSNKVTEKGKYVELRCDPISGHTALYWYRQSLGQGPEFLIYFQGTGAADDSGLPNDRFFAVRPEGSVSTLKIQRTERGDSAVYLCASSLTGGSPAGDEQFFGPGTRLTVL.

The CDR3 protein is CASSQVLLAAYEQYF. The CDR3 bases are TGCGCCAGCAGCCAAGTTTTACTAGCGGCCTACGAGCAGTACTTC. The V gene is TRBV4-1, the J gene TRBJ2-7; 8 nucleotides agree with TRBD2. CDR1 is MGHRA, CDR2 YSYEKL, per germline. The CDR3 is made up of 15 amino acids. V lost 1 base, J lost 2 bases, and 4 bases stayed unmatched.

The V call is TRBV4-1, the J call TRBJ2-7; TRBD1 aligns across 9 bases. Germline V gene lookup returns CDR1 MGHRA and CDR2 YSYEKL. The CDR3 runs to 14 residues. J lost 6 bases, V lost 1 base, and 4 bases had no gene match. The CDR3 region is CASSQAGQGGEQYF. The DNA of the CDR3 is TGCGCCAGCAGCCAAGCGGGACAGGGTGGCGAGCAGTACTTC.

This sequence joins TRBV30 and TRBJ2-5; TRBD2 matches at 9 bases. V gave up 3 bases and J gave up 4 bases; unmatched junction bases: 15. CDR1 and CDR2 from the germline V gene are GTSNPN and SVGIG (reference sequence). This CDR3 comprises 17 residues. The CDR3 loop is CAWRPPGGGRARETQYF. CDR3 sequence (DNA): TGTGCCTGGAGGCCCCCGGGGGGCGGGAGGGCCAGAGAGACCCAGTACTTC.

V is TRBV3-1 (or the pseudogene TRBV3-2) and J is TRBJ1-1, with TRBD1 matching over 8 bases. Germline loops: CDR1 LGHDT, CDR2 YNNKEL (reference sequence). This CDR3 is built from 15 residues. Trimming took 0 bases from V and 1 from J; bases not matched to a gene: 1. The CDR3 DNA sequence: TGTGCCAGCAGCCAAGATACAGGGGGGAACACTGAAGCTTTCTTT. Its protein is CASSQDTGGNTEAFF.

The V and J genes are TRBV6-2 or TRBV6-3 and TRBJ2-7; 10 bases match TRBD2. Germline CDR1 MNHEY, CDR2 SVGEGT. The trim removed 0 bases at V and 3 bases at J, leaving 5 bases unmatched. The CDR3 totals 16 residues. Here the CDR3 DNA reads TGTGCCAGCAGTTACTCTGCTAGCGGGAGTATCTACGAGCAGTACTTC. This translates into CASSYSASGSIYEQYF.

The chain combines TRBV7-9 with TRBJ2-7; 9 nucleotides align to TRBD2. Germline V gives CDR1 SEHNR, CDR2 FQNEAQ (reference sequence). V lost 5 bases to trimming and J lost 5 bases; unmatched junction nucleotides: 7. The CDR3 length is 14 residues. CDR3 nucleotides: TGTGCCAGCAGCGGGACTAGCATTTCTAACGAGCAGTACTTC. Translated: CASSGTSISNEQYF.

CDR3 loop: CASSPAGGPGEQYF. The DNA of the CDR3 is TGTGCCAGCTCACCAGCGGGAGGGCCTGGTGAGCAGTACTTC. The chain combines TRBV18 with TRBJ2-7; 9 bases map to TRBD2. Germline V gene lookup returns CDR1 KGHSH and CDR2 LQKENI. The CDR3 covers 14 residues. The V and J ends lost 2 bases and 7 bases, in that order; junction bases with no gene match: 6.

The V and J genes are TRBV7-9 and TRBJ1-3; D remains unclear. CDR3 size: 13 residues. Germline values: CDR1 SEHNR, CDR2 FQNEAQ (reference sequence). V dropped 7 bases and J dropped 4 bases, with 11 bases sitting between them. The CDR3 bases are TGTGCCAGCACTACCCGTGAGGGAAACACCATATATTTT. The encoded protein is CASTTREGNTIYF.

This chain connects TRBV11-2 to TRBJ2-1; 11 nucleotides line up with TRBD1. Germline CDR1 and CDR2: SGHAT and FQNNGV. The CDR3 extends over 18 amino acids. V trimming: 3 bases; J trimming: 6 bases; junction bases outside the gene matches: 13. The CDR3 nucleotides read TGTGCCAGCAGCTTGAGGGGACAGGGGGTTTTCGGGCGCAATGAGCAGTTCTTC. Translation: CASSLRGQGVFGRNEQFF.

The chain links TRBV5-8 to TRBJ1-6; D call uncertain. With 6 bases removed from V and 4 bases from J, the gap between germline ends came to 5 bases. Germline V gene lookup returns CDR1 SGHTS and CDR2 YDEGEE. The CDR3 extends over 12 amino acids. The CDR3 is CASTGYNSPLHF. The CDR3 DNA reads as TGTGCCAGCACCGGTTATAATTCACCCCTCCACTTT.

The chain recombines TRBV6-5 with TRBJ2-7, with 8 bases matching TRBD1. The CDR3 is made up of 15 amino acids. J lost 4 bases, V lost 3 bases, and 8 bases had no gene match. Germline V gene lookup returns CDR1 MNHEY and CDR2 SVGAGI. The CDR3 region is CASSYYSDRDYEQYF. CDR3 in DNA: TGTGCCAGCAGTTATTACTCGGACAGGGATTACGAGCAGTACTTC.

This clone was recorded a few times. This chain connects TRBV28 to TRBJ2-7; TRBD2 matches 12 bases. J lost 2 bases, V lost 4 bases, and 9 bases had no gene match. The CDR3 runs to 17 residues. Germline loops: CDR1 MDHEN, CDR2 SYDVKM. CDR3 DNA sequence: TGTGCCAGCAGTTCCATAGTTACTAGCGGGGGGCCCTACGAGCAGTACTTC. It codes for CASSSIVTSGGPYEQYF.